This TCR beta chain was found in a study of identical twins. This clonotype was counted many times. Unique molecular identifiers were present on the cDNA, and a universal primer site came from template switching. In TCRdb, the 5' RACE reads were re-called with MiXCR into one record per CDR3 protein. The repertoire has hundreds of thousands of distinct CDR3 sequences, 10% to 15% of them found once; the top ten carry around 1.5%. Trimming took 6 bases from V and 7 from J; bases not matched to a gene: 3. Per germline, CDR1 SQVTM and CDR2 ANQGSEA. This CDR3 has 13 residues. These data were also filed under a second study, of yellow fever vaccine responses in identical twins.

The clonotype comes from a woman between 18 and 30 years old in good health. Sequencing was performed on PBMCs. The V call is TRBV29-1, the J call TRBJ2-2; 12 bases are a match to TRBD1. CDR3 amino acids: CSVGTGGLGELFF. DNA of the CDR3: TGCAGCGTCGGGACAGGGGGCCTCGGGGAGCTGTTTTTT.